This entry lists 30 T cell receptor beta chains sequenced from one sample in a study of blood T cell repertoires in COVID-19. The repertoire was sequenced with immunoSEQ multiplex PCR; TCRdb's copy has only in-frame clones and lacks some. The sample records 130,000 to 150,000 clones, roughly three quarters being singletons. The sequencing sample was made of peripheral blood. The receptor source for this set is a woman aged 70 to 79 with COVID-19, enrolled during active disease.

The chain combines TRBV18 with TRBJ2-3; TRBD1 might be the D (6 bases). V shed 2 bases and J shed 4 bases, with 10 bases lying between them. CDR3 length: 14 residues. Looked up from germline, CDR1 is KGHSH and CDR2 is LQKENI. CDR3 nucleotides: TGTGCCAGCTCACCAATAGGGGGTGCAGATACGCAGTATTTT. Translating gives CASSPIGGADTQYF.

The rearrangement uses TRBV7-7 and TRBJ2-3; 14 bases are a match to TRBD2. Germline trimming cut 6 bases from V and 3 bases from J; bases unmatched to any gene: 5. CDR3 length: 16 residues. Germline V gene data show CDR1 as SSHAT and CDR2 as FNYEAQ (reference sequence). CDR3 nucleotide sequence: TGTGCCAGCAGTCTAGGGACTAGCGGGGGTACAGATACGCAGTATTTT. Its translation: CASSLGTSGGTDTQYF.

Details on this clone: A junction boundary mismatches the germline segment, possibly from a read error. V gene TRBV6-5 combines with J gene TRBJ2-5; unclear D gene. From germline, CDR1 is MNHEY and CDR2 SVGAGI. The CDR3 totals 14 residues. CDR3 nucleotide sequence: TGTGCCAGCAGTGACTCCAGGCCCCAAGAGACCCAGTACTTC. Encoded protein: CASSDSRPQETQYF.

CDR3: CASSLGEELQHF. CDR3 sequence (DNA): TGTGCCAGCAGCTTAGGGGAGGAGCTCCAGCATTTT. The chain is built from TRBV7-8 and TRBJ1-5; D gene uncertain. The CDR3 has 12 residues. Germline loops: CDR1 SGHVS, CDR2 FQNEAQ. V shed 1 base and J shed 12 bases, with 10 bases lying between them.

The chain joins TRBV3-1 (or the pseudogene TRBV3-2) to TRBJ1-6, with a tentative D call TRBD1 (5 bases). The germline V gene has CDR1 LGHDT and CDR2 YNNKEL (reference sequence). The V gene lost 1 base and the J gene lost 0 bases, with 19 bases spanning the gap. The CDR3 is 20 residues long. CDR3 nucleotides: TGTGCCAGCAGCCAAGTGATTCTCGGGGGGTCTAGCTCCTATAATTCACCCCTCCACTTT. Amino acid sequence: CASSQVILGGSSSYNSPLHF.

The gene calls are TRBV19 and TRBJ1-5, with D uncertain. Germline lookup yields CDR1 LNHDA and CDR2 SQIVND (reference sequence). Trimming left V 5 bases short and J 5 bases short, with 10 bases between. The CDR3 sequence is 13 residues long. The CDR3 loop is CASSYAGDQPQHF. CDR3 bases: TGTGCCAGTAGTTACGCAGGTGATCAGCCCCAGCATTTT.

The chain has TRBV4-1 and TRBJ2-1; D possibly corresponds to TRBD1 (6 bases). Germline CDR1 reads MGHRA; CDR2 reads YSYEKL. The CDR3 is made up of 15 amino acids. Trimming cost V 5 bases and J 7 bases, with 18 bases left between them. The CDR3 DNA follows: TGCGCCAGCAGCTACTATACAGGGTTTAGAAATGAGCAGTTCTTC. Translating it yields CASSYYTGFRNEQFF.

The chain uses TRBV7-6 and TRBJ1-1; D gene ambiguous. V lost 5 bases to trimming and J lost 0 bases, with 16 bases between them. The germline CDR1 and CDR2 sequences are SGHVS and FNYEAQ. The CDR3 runs 16 residues. CDR3 region: CASSTRYQRVNTEAFF. As DNA, the CDR3 is TGTGCCAGCAGCACGAGGTATCAACGAGTGAACACTGAAGCTTTCTTT.

The rearrangement links TRBV4-1 to TRBJ1-4; D not resolved. CDR1 MGHRA and CDR2 YSYEKL come from the germline V gene. Trimming took off 2 bases at V and 0 bases at J, with 7 bases between the two ends. The CDR3 contains 15 residues. CDR3 protein: CASSQSGATNEKLFF. The CDR3 coding sequence is TGCGCCAGCAGCCAATCAGGCGCAACTAATGAAAAACTGTTTTTT.

This chain joins TRBV3-1 (or the pseudogene TRBV3-2) and TRBJ1-2, with D possibly being TRBD1 (5 bases). V dropped 8 bases and J dropped 1 base, with 11 bases sitting between them. The CDR3 spans 13 residues. CDR1 is LGHDT, CDR2 YNNKEL, per germline (reference sequence). CDR3 sequence reads: CASSGGGNYGYTF. Here the CDR3 DNA reads TGTGCCAGCTCCGGGGGGGGTAACTATGGCTACACCTTC.

This clone was counted only a few times. The chain uses TRBV27 and TRBJ2-2; D is possibly TRBD2 (6 bases). The CDR3 extends over 16 amino acids. V was cut by 7 bases and J by 6 bases, with 21 bases left in between. In germline, CDR1 is MNHEY, CDR2 SMNVEV (reference sequence). As DNA, the CDR3 is TGTGCCAGCACCGGAGGCGGGGTCGGATTCGCCGGGGAGCTGTTTTTT. This sequence encodes CASTGGGVGFAGELFF.

The V gene is TRBV6-2 or TRBV6-3, the J gene TRBJ2-5; no reliable D call. V lost 4 bases to trimming and J lost 5 bases, with 11 bases between them. Germline V gene sequence: CDR1 MNHEY, CDR2 SVGEGT. The CDR3 totals 13 residues. CDR3 amino acids: CASSLDIEETQYF. The CDR3 coding sequence is TGTGCCAGCAGTTTAGACATTGAGGAGACCCAGTACTTC.

This chain uses TRBV25-1 with TRBJ1-6, with 9 nucleotides matching TRBD1. The germline gives CDR1 MGHDK, CDR2 SYGVNS. This CDR3 has 15 residues. J was trimmed by 7 bases and V by 5 bases; bases with no gene match: 6. The CDR3 region is CASSPWGQGNSPLHF. The CDR3 DNA follows: TGTGCCAGCAGTCCGTGGGGACAGGGCAATTCACCCCTCCACTTT.

The V and J genes are TRBV4-2 and TRBJ2-3; a weak D match, TRBD2 (5 bases). The CDR3 has 17 amino acids. V lost 4 bases and J lost 2, with 19 bases in between. Germline V gives CDR1 LGHNA, CDR2 YNFKEQ. DNA for the CDR3: TGTGCCAGCAGCCTCGGCCAGGCGGGCGCTCACACAGATACGCAGTATTTT. Its protein is CASSLGQAGAHTDTQYF.

This clone has only a few counts. The chain carries TRBV5-4 and TRBJ1-1, with D hard to call. The V gene lost 4 bases and the J gene lost 2 bases, with 3 bases spanning the gap. This CDR3 spans 11 amino acids. Germline V gene lookup returns CDR1 SGHNT and CDR2 YYREEE (reference sequence). This chain's CDR3 is CASSTNTEAFF. The DNA of the CDR3 is TGTGCCAGCAGCACAAACACTGAAGCTTTCTTT.

This clone has a handful of counts. At the DNA level, this CDR3 is encoded by other sequences in the same sample as well. The chain couples TRBV4-1 to TRBJ2-2; 10 bases map to TRBD2. This CDR3 is 18 amino acids long. Losses at the gene ends were 4 bases for V and 4 bases for J; bases not matched to a gene: 12. Germline CDR1 and CDR2: MGHRA and YSYEKL. In nucleotides, the CDR3 is TGCGCCAGCAGCCCAAGCCCAGCGGGGGGGCCGGGCACCGGGGAGCTGTTTTTT. Translating gives CASSPSPAGGPGTGELFF.

The chain employs TRBV7-2 and TRBJ2-7; 11 nucleotides match TRBD1. Trimming cost V 6 bases and J 5 bases; bases outside gene matches: 12. This CDR3 region has 16 residues. CDR1 and CDR2 (germline): SGHTA, FQGNSA. CDR3 nucleotide sequence: TGTGCCAGCAGTTCCACCGGACAGGGGGCCTACGACGAGCAGTACTTC. Protein product: CASSSTGQGAYDEQYF.

This clone showed up just a few times. Sequence at one end of the junction differs from germline and may be a read error. The gene calls are TRBV6-2 or TRBV6-3 and TRBJ1-1, with a possible D match to TRBD1 (6 bases). The CDR3 has 12 residues. Germline-derived CDR1 and CDR2 are MNHEY and SVGEGT. CDR3 nucleotide sequence: TGTGCCAGCAGTTACTCGCGGACAGTAATGATCTTT. Translating it yields CASSYSRTVMIF.

This rearrangement joins TRBV11-2 to TRBJ2-3; TRBD2 might be the D (5 bases). The germline CDR1 and CDR2 sequences are SGHAT and FQNNGV. Trimming removed 4 bases at V and 0 bases at J, with 14 bases between. The length of the CDR3 is 16 residues. CDR3 sequence (DNA): TGTGCCAGCAGCTCCGGTTGGGGAGCTAGCACAGATACGCAGTATTTT. Protein product: CASSSGWGASTDTQYF.

This chain links TRBV2 with TRBJ2-1; 13 positions agree with TRBD2. The germline V gene has CDR1 SNHLY and CDR2 FYNNEI. The CDR3 totals 15 residues. The junction had 2 bases not matched to a gene; V was cut back by 7 bases and J by 2 bases. Here the CDR3 reads CASIGLAGAYNEQFF. The CDR3 nucleotides are TGTGCCAGCATTGGACTAGCGGGGGCCTACAATGAGCAGTTCTTC.

The J gene is TRBJ1-1, the V gene TRBV19, with D perhaps TRBD1 (5 bases). With 8 bases removed from V and 5 bases from J, the gap between germline ends came to 18 bases. The CDR3 is 14 residues long. Germline CDR1 is LNHDA and CDR2 is SQIVND (reference sequence). The CDR3 is CASWGRGRRTEAFF. DNA for the CDR3: TGTGCCAGTTGGGGGAGGGGACGGCGGACTGAAGCTTTCTTT.

This clone has more than one count but fewer than ten. The J gene is TRBJ1-2, the V gene TRBV7-9; D gene unclear. The CDR3 is 15 residues long. CDR1 SEHNR and CDR2 FQNEAQ come from the germline V gene (reference sequence). Deletions cut 2 bases from V and 0 bases from J, with 10 bases between. CDR3 DNA sequence: TGTGCCAGCAGCTTAAAACTGGGAGCTAACTATGGCTACACCTTC. Its protein is CASSLKLGANYGYTF.

The CDR3 loop is CASSESPGSSYNSPLHF. The CDR3 DNA reads as TGCGCCAGCAGTGAGTCGCCCGGGAGCTCCTATAATTCACCCCTCCACTTT. The V gene is TRBV10-2, the J gene TRBJ1-6; D uncertain. V was shortened by 0 bases and J by 0 bases, with 9 bases between the two germline ends. The germline CDR1 and CDR2 sequences are WSHSY and SAAADI. This CDR3 contains 17 residues.

This clone was counted between two and nine times. V gene TRBV7-9 combines with J gene TRBJ1-6, with D tentatively TRBD1 (5 bases). There are 13 residues in the CDR3. Trimming removed 5 bases at V and 15 bases at J, with 17 bases between. In germline, CDR1 is SEHNR, CDR2 FQNEAQ (reference sequence). The CDR3, as DNA: TGTGCCAGCAGCCTCACGGGGGTTCCTCTCCTCCACTTT. Translated: CASSLTGVPLLHF.

The CDR3: CASSLGPTGELFF. CDR3 nucleotide sequence: TGCGCCAGCAGCTTGGGGCCGACCGGGGAGCTGTTTTTT. The chain links TRBV5-1 to TRBJ2-2; D unresolved. Trimming took 0 bases from V and 5 from J, leaving 5 bases between them. The CDR3 contains 13 residues. CDR1 SGHRS and CDR2 YFSETQ come from the germline V gene.

V usage is TRBV2 and J usage is TRBJ1-4, with a tentative D call TRBD1 (5 bases). Per the germline V gene, CDR1 is SNHLY and CDR2 is FYNNEI. Trimming shortened V by 11 bases and J by 4 bases, and 20 bases separated the two germline ends. The CDR3 is made up of 15 amino acids. CDR3 loop: CAHLPPGVGNEKLFF. As DNA, the CDR3 is TGTGCCCACCTCCCCCCGGGGGTCGGTAATGAAAAACTGTTTTTT.

The CDR3, as DNA: TGTGCCTGGAGTGTACCCGGGACAGGGAACTCACCCCTCCACTTT. Its translation: CAWSVPGTGNSPLHF. V and J are TRBV30 and TRBJ1-6; 9 bases match TRBD1. V shed 0 bases and J 10 bases; nucleotides not matched to a gene: 7. Germline loops: CDR1 GTSNPN, CDR2 SVGIG (reference sequence). This CDR3 is built from 15 residues.

This rearrangement joins TRBV1 to TRBJ2-4; the table gives TRBD1 as D, unverified against the DNA. TRBV1 has pseudogene status. The CDR3 extends over 13 amino acids. CDR3 amino acids: CTSSQGQKNIQYF. For the CDR3, the DNA is TGCACCAGCAGCCAAGGACAGAAAAACATTCAGTACTTC.

This clone turned up a few times. The V and J genes are TRBV7-9 and TRBJ1-4, with TRBD1 matching over 10 bases. With 2 bases clipped from V and 5 bases from J, the junction kept 2 bases outside the gene matches. This CDR3 has 15 residues. Germline V gene data show CDR1 as SEHNR and CDR2 as FQNEAQ (reference sequence). CDR3 protein: CASSLQGQGNEKLFF. The CDR3 DNA reads as TGTGCCAGCAGCTTACAGGGACAGGGGAATGAAAAACTGTTTTTT.

J is TRBJ2-5 and V is TRBV5-4; 7 bases match TRBD2. CDR1 is SGHNT and CDR2 is YYREEE in the germline V gene (reference sequence). This CDR3 spans 15 amino acids. The V and J ends lost 4 bases and 3 bases, in that order; junction bases with no gene match: 9. The CDR3 DNA sequence: TGTGCCAGCAGCGTGGTTGGGGGGGGAGAAGAGACCCAGTACTTC. Translating it yields CASSVVGGGEETQYF.